Detailed here is one T cell receptor (beta chain). The specificity of this receptor is unknown. No quality values exist for individual bases; no much larger clone is one base distant. The sample belongs to a study of blood T cells in healthy people across ages (dated by TCRdb to about 2015). Looking at the study overall: In model experiments, roughly one uniquely barcoded TCR beta cDNA molecule per two T cells was captured by template switching. Using deep sequencing normalized with unique cDNA molecular identifiers, the study measured how TCR beta repertoire diversity changes with age. Four age groups were formed from the donors: young (average approximately 15 years), middle-aged (approximately 40), aged (62) and long-lived (more than 75). To avoid experimental bias, donors of different ages were spread randomly across the sequencing lanes. Using the same blood draw, the study looked at two additional independent replicas of 1 million unique cDNA reads for two donors, one aged 18 to 29 and the other aged 80 or older. The study at large found these results: Estimates of total diversity based on one million sequenced T cells were considered lower bounds and underestimates. Conclusive comparison of naive and antigen-experienced compartments was prevented by the profiling of bulk unsorted PBMCs. As age increased, observed TCR beta diversity per million T cells dropped in a roughly linear way, and a significant reduction was already evident by age about 40. Donor CMV infection status was unknown, potentially confounding age-related changes in expanded clonotypes. The percentage of naive T cells measured by flow cytometry correlated strongly with observed TCR beta diversity. Compared with the aged group, the long-lived group had more naive CD4+ T cells, fewer expanded clones and increased TCR diversity, a pattern suggesting age selection.

Receptor libraries were prepared by 5' RACE. The instrument given in TCRdb is Illumina HiSeq 2500. A second PCR of roughly 6 to 11 cycles was performed with a sample-barcoded 5' primer and a J-beta primer mix. A template-switch 5' adaptor carrying 12 random nucleotides introduced a unique molecular identifier onto each TCR beta cDNA molecule. Each sample yielded at least 2.5 million CDR3-containing paired-end reads. First-strand cDNA synthesis was performed from all RNA using the Mint cDNA synthesis kit, with priming by a TRBC-specific oligonucleotide. All cDNA was treated with uracil-DNA glycosylase and then went through a first 18-cycle PCR with the universal primers M1SS and BC2_uni_R. The authors' pipeline ran thus. Each sample was normalized by randomly selecting 1 million high-quality reads, each carrying a distinct molecular identifier. Instead of being binned into consensus sequences, reads that shared molecular identifiers were thrown out. MiTCR, set to a Q25 quality threshold and the strictest error-elimination algorithm, was used for CDR3 identification, clonotype clustering and error correction. A nonparametric unseen species model using Euler transformation provided a lower-bound estimate of total TCR beta diversity. TCRdb took the public reads, trimmed them with fastp at Q25, ran MiXCR for clone calling and kept in-frame beta chains. Rows are unified per CDR3 protein, each entry keeping the most common DNA and genes. None of the V and J calls come from the authors' own analysis; TCRdb made them. This sample has some 1.5 million distinct CDR3 sequences in its table, and roughly two fifths of those were observed once. Roughly 3.7% of the sample goes to the ten largest clones.

The donors were roughly 40 Caucasian individuals from Russia, aged about 6 to 95 years, who were systemically healthy. Each donor gave about 9.7 milliliters of peripheral blood, drawn into EDTA-treated Vacutainer tubes. Ficoll-Paque density-gradient centrifugation was used to isolate PBMCs, with at least 6.5 million per sample. Trizol reagent was used to extract total RNA from PBMCs, with at least 5.5 micrograms per sample. Naive CD45RAhigh/CD27high T cell percentages were measured by flow cytometry on a PBMC aliquot from every donor. A distance of 22 bases separates the germline ends of V and J, which lose 7 bases and 2 bases respectively. Reading the germline V gene gives CDR1 SGHDT and CDR2 YYEEEE. Counted from cysteine to phenylalanine, this CDR3 has 16 amino acids. Only the CDR3 region is kept as DNA, spanning 48 bases read in frame from base 1.

The specimen was blood. The sequence links TRBV5-6 to TRBJ2-7; the D gene cannot be resolved reliably. This receptor was obtained from a woman aged 18-29 years in good health. The DNA reads as follows: TGTGCCAGCTCCGCGGTGGAATCCTATCCCCCCTACGAGCAGTACTTC. The translation is CASSAVESYPPYEQYF.